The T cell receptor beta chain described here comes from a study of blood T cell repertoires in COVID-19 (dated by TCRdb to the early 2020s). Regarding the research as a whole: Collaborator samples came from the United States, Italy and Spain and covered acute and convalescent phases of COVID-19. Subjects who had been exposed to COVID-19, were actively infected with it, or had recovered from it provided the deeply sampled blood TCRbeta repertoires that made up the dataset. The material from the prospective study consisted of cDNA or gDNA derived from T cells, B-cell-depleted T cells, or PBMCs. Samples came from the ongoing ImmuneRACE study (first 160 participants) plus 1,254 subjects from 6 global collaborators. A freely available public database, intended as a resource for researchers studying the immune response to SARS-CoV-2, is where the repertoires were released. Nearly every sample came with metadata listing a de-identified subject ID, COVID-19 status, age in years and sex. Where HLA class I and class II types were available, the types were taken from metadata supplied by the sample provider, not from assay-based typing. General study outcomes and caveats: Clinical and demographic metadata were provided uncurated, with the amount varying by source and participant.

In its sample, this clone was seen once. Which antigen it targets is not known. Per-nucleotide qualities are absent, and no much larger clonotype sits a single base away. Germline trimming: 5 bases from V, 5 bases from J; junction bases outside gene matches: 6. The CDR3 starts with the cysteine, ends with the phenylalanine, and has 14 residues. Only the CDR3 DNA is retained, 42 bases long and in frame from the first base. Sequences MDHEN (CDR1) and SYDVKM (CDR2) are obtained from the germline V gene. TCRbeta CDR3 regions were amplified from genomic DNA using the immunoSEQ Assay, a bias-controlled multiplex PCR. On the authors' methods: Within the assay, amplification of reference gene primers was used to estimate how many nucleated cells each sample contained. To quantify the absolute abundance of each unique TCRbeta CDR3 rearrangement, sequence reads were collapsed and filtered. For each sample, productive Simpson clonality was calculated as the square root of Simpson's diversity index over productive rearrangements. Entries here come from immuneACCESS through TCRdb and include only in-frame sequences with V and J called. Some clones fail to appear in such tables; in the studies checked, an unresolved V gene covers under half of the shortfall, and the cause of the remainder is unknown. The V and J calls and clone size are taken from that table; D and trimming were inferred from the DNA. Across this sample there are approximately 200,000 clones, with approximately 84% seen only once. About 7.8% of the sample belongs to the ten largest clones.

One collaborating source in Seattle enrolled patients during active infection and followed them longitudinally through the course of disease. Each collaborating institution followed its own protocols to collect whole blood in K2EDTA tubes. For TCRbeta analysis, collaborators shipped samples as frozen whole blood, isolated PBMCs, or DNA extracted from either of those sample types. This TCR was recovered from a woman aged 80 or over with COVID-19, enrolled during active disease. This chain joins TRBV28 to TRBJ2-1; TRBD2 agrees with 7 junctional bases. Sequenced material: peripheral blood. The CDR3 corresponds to CASSGGGSHNEQFF. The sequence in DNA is TGTGCCAGCAGTGGGGGGGGGTCGCACAATGAGCAGTTCTTC. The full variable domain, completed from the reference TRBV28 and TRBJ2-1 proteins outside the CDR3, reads DVKVTQSSRYLVKRTGEKVFLECVQDMDHENMFWYRQDPGLGLRLIYFSYDVKMKEKGDIPEGYSVSREKKERFSLILESASTNQTSMYLCASSGGGSHNEQFFGPGTRLTVL.